This T cell receptor beta chain was captured in a study of blood T cell repertoires in COVID-19. Study-level information: Researchers got acute and convalescent COVID-19 samples from the United States, Italy and Spain. The cDNA or gDNA used as material had been derived from T cells, B-cell-depleted T cells, or PBMCs.

The authors' processing: By means of reference gene primer amplification, nucleated cell counts were estimated. Profiling relied on immunoSEQ multiplex PCR, and the TCRdb table lists in-frame clones only, not all of them. V and J calls and clone size come straight from that table; D and trimming were deduced from the DNA. The sample records about 130,000 clones, about 90% being singletons. In germline, CDR1 is SNHLY, CDR2 FYNNEI. J lost 2 bases, V lost 6 bases, and 16 bases had no gene match. The CDR3 contains 19 residues. The specimen was peripheral blood. The chain carries TRBV2 and TRBJ2-1, with 10 bases lining up with TRBD2. The sequence was collected from a man in his fifties with COVID-19, enrolled during active disease. The CDR3 here is CASRPRTSGRDRAYNEQFF. As DNA, the CDR3 is TGTGCCAGCAGACCCCGGACTAGCGGACGAGACAGGGCCTACAATGAGCAGTTCTTC.